This is a list of T cell receptor beta chains from one sample in a study of early stage breast cancer tumors. This table comes from immunoSEQ multiplex PCR, and its TCRdb copy is limited to in-frame clones, with some not included. This sample has about 69,000 clones, with roughly 80% found just once. Sequencing was carried out using blood. These receptors all stem from a person in their 40s with breast cancer. Both conserved end residues are part of each CDR3. The D gene is left open where the match is weak. Not every row has a clone size; where given, it reads once, few, many or a size class.

j_call cdr3_length clone_size v_call d_call cdr3_aa cdr3_nt
TRBJ2-2 12 NA TRBV18 NA CASSPVAGELFF TGTGCCAGCTCACCCGTCGCCGGGGAGCTGTTTTTT
TRBJ1-3 17 NA TRBV4-1 TRBD1 CASSQETGASSGNTIYF TGCGCCAGCAGCCAAGAAACAGGGGCGAGCTCTGGAAACACCATATATTTT
TRBJ2-5 16 NA TRBV19 TRBD2 CASSFRLAGGQETQYF TGTGCCAGTAGTTTTAGACTAGCGGGAGGGCAAGAGACCCAGTACTTC
TRBJ2-7 14 NA TRBV28 TRBD1 CASRPGQLTYEQYF TGTGCCAGCAGGCCGGGACAGCTTACCTACGAGCAGTACTTC
TRBJ2-7 15 NA TRBV7-3 TRBD1 CASSPAMGQSYEQYF TGTGCCAGCAGCCCAGCGATGGGACAGTCCTACGAGCAGTACTTC
TRBJ1-2 15 NA TRBV5-6 TRBD1 CASSSGGYRGDGYTF TGTGCCAGCAGCTCGGGGGGATACAGGGGTGACGGCTACACCTTC
TRBJ2-6 15 NA TRBV28 NA CASSFAGAGANVLTF TGTGCCAGCAGTTTCGCAGGGGCCGGGGCCAACGTCCTGACTTTC
TRBJ1-2 14 NA TRBV18 NA CASSPPKGDYGYTF TGTGCCAGCTCACCACCGAAGGGGGACTATGGCTACACCTTC
TRBJ1-2 14 NA TRBV6-6 TRBD1 CASSTTGQADGYTF TGTGCCAGCAGTACGACGGGACAGGCGGATGGCTACACCTTC
TRBJ2-3 19 NA TRBV11-2 TRBD2 CASSLTGVGLAGGRDTQYF TGTGCCAGCAGCTTAACGGGTGTGGGACTAGCGGGAGGAAGAGATACGCAGTATTTT
TRBJ2-7 15 few TRBV19 TRBD2 CASSKIASGSNEQYF TGTGCCAGTAGTAAAATCGCTAGCGGGAGCAACGAGCAGTACTTC
TRBJ1-1 12 NA TRBV18 NA CASSPQGPEAFF TGTGCCAGCTCACCACAGGGTCCTGAAGCTTTCTTT
TRBJ2-7 14 NA TRBV27 TRBD2 CASTASGGAGEQYF TGTGCCAGCACGGCTAGCGGAGGGGCGGGCGAGCAGTACTTC
TRBJ2-1 15 NA TRBV5-1 TRBD2 CASSLATGTSDEQFF TGCGCCAGCAGCTTGGCCACCGGGACTAGCGATGAGCAGTTCTTC
TRBJ2-1 15 NA TRBV27 NA CASSTGMTPTAEQFF TGTGCCAGCAGTACAGGAATGACACCGACTGCCGAGCAGTTCTTC
TRBJ2-3 15 NA TRBV19 NA CASSPGFTSTDTQYF TGTGCCAGTAGTCCCGGGTTTACTAGCACAGATACGCAGTATTTT
TRBJ2-7 18 once TRBV28 TRBD1 CASKERDREIPLLLEQYF TGTGCCAGCAAGGAGAGGGACAGGGAGATTCCACTTTTGCTCGAGCAGTACTTC
TRBJ2-7 16 NA TRBV28 NA CASRLGLGGGPYEQYF TGTGCCAGCAGGCTAGGGCTCGGCGGAGGGCCCTACGAGCAGTACTTC
TRBJ1-2 14 medium-sized TRBV6-1 NA CASSEGGASYGYTF TGTGCCAGCAGTGAAGGGGGGGCGAGCTATGGCTACACCTTC
TRBJ1-5 14 few TRBV30 TRBD1 CAWSPGQGDQPQHF TGTGCCTGGAGTCCAGGACAGGGGGATCAGCCCCAGCATTTT
TRBJ1-1 14 NA TRBV14 TRBD1 CASSLAGQHRKAFF TGTGCCAGCAGCCTGGCGGGACAGCACAGGAAAGCTTTCTTT
TRBJ1-1 14 NA TRBV7-3 NA CASSRGLGNTEAFF TGTGCCAGCAGTAGGGGCCTGGGGAACACTGAAGCTTTCTTT
TRBJ2-7 15 NA TRBV4-1 NA CASSQAQGPGYEQYF TGCGCCAGCAGCCAAGCACAGGGTCCGGGCTACGAGCAGTACTTC
TRBJ1-1 13 NA TRBV18 NA CASSPQVNTEAFF TGTGCCAGCTCACCACAGGTCAACACTGAAGCTTTCTTT
TRBJ1-5 14 NA TRBV19 NA CASSIRGSNQPQHF TGTGCCAGTAGTATTAGGGGAAGCAATCAGCCCCAGCATTTT
TRBJ1-2 13 NA TRBV5-8 NA CASSLASNYGYTF TGTGCCAGCAGCTTGGCGTCTAACTATGGCTACACCTTC
TRBJ2-7 13 once TRBV28 NA CASCTDGSYEQYF TGTGCCAGCTGTACCGACGGGTCCTACGAGCAGTACTTC
TRBJ1-1 14 NA TRBV19 NA CASSFRVGDTEAFF TGTGCCAGTAGCTTCAGGGTGGGGGACACTGAAGCTTTCTTT